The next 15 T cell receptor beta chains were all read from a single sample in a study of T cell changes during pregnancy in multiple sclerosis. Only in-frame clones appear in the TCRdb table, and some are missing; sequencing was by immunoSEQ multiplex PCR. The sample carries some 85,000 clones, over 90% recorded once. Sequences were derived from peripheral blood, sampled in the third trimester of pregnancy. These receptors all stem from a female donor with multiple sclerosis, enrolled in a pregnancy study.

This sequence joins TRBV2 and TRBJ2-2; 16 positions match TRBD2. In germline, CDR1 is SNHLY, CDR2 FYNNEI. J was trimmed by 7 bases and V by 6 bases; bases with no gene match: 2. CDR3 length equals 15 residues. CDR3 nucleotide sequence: TGTGCCAGCAGGGGACTAGCGGGAGGGAACGGGGAGCTGTTTTTT. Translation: CASRGLAGGNGELFF.

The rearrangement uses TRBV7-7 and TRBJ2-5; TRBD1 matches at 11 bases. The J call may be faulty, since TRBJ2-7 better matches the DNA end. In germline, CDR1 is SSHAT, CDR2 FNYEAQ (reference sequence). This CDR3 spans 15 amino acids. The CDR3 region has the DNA TGTGCCAGCAGCTCTGGGACAGGGGGTGGGTACGAGCAGTACTTC. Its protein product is CASSSGTGGGYEQYF.

CDR3 region: CASSVGDGSSYEQYF. Here the CDR3 DNA reads TGTGCCAGCAGCGTAGGGGACGGGAGTTCCTACGAGCAGTACTTC. The gene calls are TRBV9 and TRBJ2-7; weak D call: TRBD2 (6 bases). CDR3 length: 15 residues. V was cut by 0 bases and J by 1 base, with 11 bases left in between. Germline V CDR1 and CDR2: SGDLS, YYNGEE.

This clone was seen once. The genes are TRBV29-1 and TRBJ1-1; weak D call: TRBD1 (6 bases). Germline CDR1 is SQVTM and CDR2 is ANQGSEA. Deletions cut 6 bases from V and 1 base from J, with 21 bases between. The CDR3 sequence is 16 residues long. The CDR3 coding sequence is TGCAGCGTCCGAAGAGGAGGGGGGGCCTCGAACACTGAAGCTTTCTTT. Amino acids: CSVRRGGGASNTEAFF.

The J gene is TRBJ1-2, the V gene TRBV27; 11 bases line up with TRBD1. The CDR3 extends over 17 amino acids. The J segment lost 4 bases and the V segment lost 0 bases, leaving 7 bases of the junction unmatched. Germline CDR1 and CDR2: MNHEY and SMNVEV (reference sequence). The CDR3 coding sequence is TGTGCCAGCAGTTTATCGACATTCGGACAGGGGGCCTATGGCTACACCTTC. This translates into CASSLSTFGQGAYGYTF.

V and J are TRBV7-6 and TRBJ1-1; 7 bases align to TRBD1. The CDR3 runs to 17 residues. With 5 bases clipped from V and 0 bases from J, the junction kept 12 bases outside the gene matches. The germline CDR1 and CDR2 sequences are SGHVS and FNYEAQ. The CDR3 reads CASSLRTGWGMNTEAFF. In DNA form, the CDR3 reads TGTGCCAGCAGCCTTCGGACAGGTTGGGGTATGAACACTGAAGCTTTCTTT.

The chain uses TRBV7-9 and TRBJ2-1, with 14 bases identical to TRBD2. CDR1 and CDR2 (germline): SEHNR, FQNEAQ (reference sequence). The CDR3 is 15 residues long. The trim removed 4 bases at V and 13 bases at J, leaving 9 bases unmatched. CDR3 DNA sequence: TGTGCCAGCAGCTATACGGGACTAGCGGGAGTGGGTCAGTTCTTC. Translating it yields CASSYTGLAGVGQFF.

The CDR3 sequence is CASSDQGQGYVYEQYF. The CDR3 nucleotides are TGTGCCAGCAGTGACCAAGGACAGGGATATGTCTACGAGCAGTACTTC. The chain uses TRBV25-1 and TRBJ2-7; 8 bases align to TRBD1. CDR3 length: 16 residues. V lost 3 bases, J lost 3 bases, and 10 bases stayed unmatched. Germline V gene sequence: CDR1 MGHDK, CDR2 SYGVNS.

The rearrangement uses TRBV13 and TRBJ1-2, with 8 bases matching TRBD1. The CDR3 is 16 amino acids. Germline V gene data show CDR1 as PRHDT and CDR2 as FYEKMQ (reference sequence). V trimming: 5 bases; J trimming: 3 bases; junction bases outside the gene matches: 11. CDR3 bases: TGTGCCAGCAGCACCCGGGACAGGTCTCGTCACTATGGCTACACCTTC. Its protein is CASSTRDRSRHYGYTF.

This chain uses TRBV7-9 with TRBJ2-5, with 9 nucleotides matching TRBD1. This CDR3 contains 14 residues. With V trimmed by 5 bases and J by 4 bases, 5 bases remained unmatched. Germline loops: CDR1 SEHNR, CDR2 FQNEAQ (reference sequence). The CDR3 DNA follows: TGTGCCAGCAGCGGGGGACAGGGCGTAGAGACCCAGTACTTC. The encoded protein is CASSGGQGVETQYF.

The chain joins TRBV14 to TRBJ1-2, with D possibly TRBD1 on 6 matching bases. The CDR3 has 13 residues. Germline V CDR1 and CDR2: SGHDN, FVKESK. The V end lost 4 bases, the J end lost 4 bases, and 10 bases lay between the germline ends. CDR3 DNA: TGTGCCAGCAGCCCCGGACAGAGCTATGGCTACACCTTC. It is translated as CASSPGQSYGYTF.

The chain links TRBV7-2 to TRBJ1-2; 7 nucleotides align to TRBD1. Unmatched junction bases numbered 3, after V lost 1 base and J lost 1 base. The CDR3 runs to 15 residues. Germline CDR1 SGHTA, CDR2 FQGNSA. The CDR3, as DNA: TGTGCCAGCAGCTTAGGAGACAGGGTTAACTATGGCTACACCTTC. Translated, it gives CASSLGDRVNYGYTF.

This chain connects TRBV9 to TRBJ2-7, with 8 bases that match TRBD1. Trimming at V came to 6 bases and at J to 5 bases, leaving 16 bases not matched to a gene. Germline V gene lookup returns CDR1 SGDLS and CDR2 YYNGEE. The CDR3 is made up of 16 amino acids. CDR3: CASIHPPGQGAHEQYF. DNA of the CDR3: TGTGCCAGCATCCACCCCCCAGGGCAGGGGGCTCACGAGCAGTACTTC.

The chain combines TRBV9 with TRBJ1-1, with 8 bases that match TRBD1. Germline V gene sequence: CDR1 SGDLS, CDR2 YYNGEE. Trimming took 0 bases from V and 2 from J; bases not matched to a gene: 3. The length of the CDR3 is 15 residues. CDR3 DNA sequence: TGTGCCAGCAGCGTAGGCAGGGGGCAAAACACTGAAGCTTTCTTT. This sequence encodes CASSVGRGQNTEAFF.

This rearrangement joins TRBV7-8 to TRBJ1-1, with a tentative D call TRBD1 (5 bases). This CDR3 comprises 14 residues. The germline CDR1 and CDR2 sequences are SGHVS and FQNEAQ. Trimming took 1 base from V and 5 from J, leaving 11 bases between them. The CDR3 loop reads CASSLVGGETEAFF. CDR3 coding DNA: TGTGCCAGCAGCTTAGTCGGGGGAGAAACTGAAGCTTTCTTT.